The 26 T cell receptor beta chains presented below share a single source sample, sequenced in a study of shared clonotypes between healthy human individuals. Method: immunoSEQ multiplex PCR; TCRdb's copy keeps in-frame clones and lacks some. This sample has roughly 170,000 clones, with 66% found just once. The sequenced sample consisted of memory CD4+ T cells sorted from blood. Subset given: CD45RA-negative fraction. The receptors shown here come from a man aged 25-45 years in good health.

The chain couples TRBV11-3 to TRBJ1-1, with D maybe TRBD1 (5 bases). V was shortened by 4 bases and J by 7 bases, with 10 bases between the two germline ends. Germline-derived CDR1 and CDR2 are SGHNT and YENEEA. The CDR3 extends over 12 amino acids. CDR3 amino acids: CASSWGSGEAFF. The CDR3 coding sequence is TGTGCCAGCAGCTGGGGGTCCGGTGAAGCTTTCTTT.

The J gene is TRBJ2-5, the V gene TRBV5-1; 7 bases fit TRBD1. Looked up from germline, CDR1 is SGHRS and CDR2 is YFSETQ. The CDR3 spans 14 residues. The junction had 3 bases not matched to a gene; V was cut back by 1 base and J by 3 bases. The CDR3 bases are TGCGCCAGCAGCTTGTCAGGGGGTAAAGAGACCCAGTACTTC. As protein: CASSLSGGKETQYF. Full variable domain (missing parts from reference TRBV5-1 and TRBJ2-5): KAGVTQTPRYLIKTRGQQVTLSCSPISGHRSVSWYQQTPGQGLQFLFEYFSETQRNKGNFPGRFSGRQFSNSRSEMNVSTLELGDSALYLCASSLSGGKETQYFGPGTRLLVL.

The chain is built from TRBV2 and TRBJ2-7; TRBD1 might be the D (5 bases). CDR1 and CDR2 from the germline V gene are SNHLY and FYNNEI. The V gene lost 3 bases and the J gene lost 0 bases, with 9 bases spanning the gap. The CDR3 consists of 14 residues. Here the CDR3 DNA reads TGTGCCAGCAGTGACCAGGGTAGCTCCTACGAGCAGTACTTC. This sequence encodes CASSDQGSSYEQYF. Using reference TRBV2 and TRBJ2-7 for the parts outside the CDR3, the full variable domain is EPEVTQTPSHQVTQMGQEVILRCVPISNHLYFYWYRQILGQKVEFLVSFYNNEISEKSEIFDDQFSVERPDGSNFTLKIRSTKLEDSAMYFCASSDQGSSYEQYFGPGTRLTVT.

This clone was counted between two and nine times. Other nucleotide sequences from this sample produce the same CDR3. V gene TRBV7-3 combines with J gene TRBJ2-5; 7 bases fit TRBD1. CDR3 length: 14 amino acids. V was pared by 5 bases and J by 1 base, with 4 bases of the junction left unmatched. Germline assignment: CDR1 SGHTA and CDR2 FQGTGA. DNA for the CDR3: TGTGCCAGCAGCCCGACAGGGCTCCAAGAGACCCAGTACTTC. Translating it yields CASSPTGLQETQYF.

J is TRBJ2-7 and V is TRBV5-1, with no clear D. V was clipped by 2 bases and J by 5 bases, with 11 bases between them. CDR3 size: 13 residues. Germline CDR1 SGHRS, CDR2 YFSETQ. CDR3: CASSFRPADEQYF. CDR3 nucleotides: TGCGCCAGCAGCTTCCGACCCGCGGACGAGCAGTACTTC.

This clone occurred once. The genes are TRBV6-6 and TRBJ1-4; the D is unclear. V shed 2 bases and J shed 0 bases, with 4 bases lying between them. The CDR3 consists of 14 residues. Germline V gene lookup returns CDR1 MNHNY and CDR2 SVGAGI (reference sequence). The CDR3 sequence: CASSYGTTNEKLFF. For the CDR3, the DNA is TGTGCCAGCAGTTACGGGACAACTAATGAAAAACTGTTTTTT.

The V and J genes are TRBV14 and TRBJ2-4; D may be TRBD1 (6 bases). The CDR3 covers 12 residues. Germline lookup yields CDR1 SGHDN and CDR2 FVKESK. Deletions cut 1 base from V and 9 bases from J, with 7 bases between. This CDR3 is CASSQVGGIQYF. CDR3 DNA sequence: TGTGCCAGCAGCCAAGTAGGGGGCATTCAGTACTTC. The full variable domain, in which reference TRBV14 and TRBJ2-4 provide the parts outside the CDR3, is EAGVTQFPSHSVIEKGQTVTLRCDPISGHDNLYWYRRVMGKEIKFLLHFVKESKQDESGMPNNRFLAERTGGTYSTLKVQPAELEDSGVYFCASSQVGGIQYFGAGTRLSVL.

CDR3 loop: CAWSFPDKQFF. The DNA for the CDR3 is TGTGCCTGGAGTTTTCCGGATAAGCAGTTCTTC. The V and J genes are TRBV30 and TRBJ2-1; D is unclear. This CDR3 is 11 amino acids long. The germline V and J ends were trimmed by 2 bases and 11 bases, with 10 bases remaining between them. CDR1 GTSNPN and CDR2 SVGIG come from the germline V gene (reference sequence).

CDR3 bases: TGTGCCAGCTCACCTGAACTAGCGGGACCCACCAATGAGCAGTTCTTC. It is translated as CASSPELAGPTNEQFF. The gene calls are TRBV18 and TRBJ2-1; 10 nucleotides align to TRBD2. J gave up 6 bases and V 3 bases, and 8 bases lay outside the gene matches. This CDR3 has 16 amino acids. Germline V lookup: CDR1 KGHSH, CDR2 LQKENI. Together with reference TRBV18 and TRBJ2-1, the CDR3 gives the full variable domain: NAGVMQNPRHLVRRRGQEARLRCSPMKGHSHVYWYRQLPEEGLKFMVYLQKENIIDESGMPKERFSAEFPKEGPSILRIQQVVRGDSAAYFCASSPELAGPTNEQFFGPGTRLTVL.

This chain links TRBV7-2 with TRBJ2-7, with TRBD2 as a possible D gene (6 bases). The CDR3 loop spans 15 amino acids. Germline V CDR1 and CDR2: SGHTA, FQGNSA. V was clipped by 1 base and J by 1 base, with 11 bases between them. This CDR3 is CASSLGLAPSYEQYF. In DNA form, the CDR3 reads TGTGCCAGCAGCTTAGGGCTAGCGCCATCCTACGAGCAGTACTTC.

This clone appeared many times. This chain joins TRBV7-2 and TRBJ2-5, with unresolved D. Germline CDR1 reads SGHTA; CDR2 reads FQGNSA. This CDR3 comprises 14 residues. The V and J ends lost 5 bases and 3 bases respectively, with 13 bases between them. CDR3 protein: CASSPRVSKETQYF. The CDR3 bases are TGTGCCAGCAGCCCCCGGGTCTCCAAAGAGACCCAGTACTTC.

J is TRBJ1-1 and V is TRBV5-6; perhaps TRBD1 as D (6 bases). The germline CDR1 and CDR2 sequences are SGHDT and YYEEEE. The CDR3 totals 14 residues. The germline V and J ends were trimmed by 4 bases and 1 base, with 11 bases remaining between them. The CDR3 region is CASSRGHSNTEAFF. CDR3 coding DNA: TGTGCCAGCAGCCGGGGACATTCGAACACTGAAGCTTTCTTT.

The chain joins TRBV10-3 to TRBJ1-5; D call uncertain. The V gene's germline CDR1 is ENHRY and CDR2 SYGVKD. Trimming shortened V by 0 bases and J by 3 bases, and 9 bases separated the two germline ends. CDR3 size: 15 residues. In nucleotides, the CDR3 is TGTGCCATCAGTGAGTCTGGCGGGGTCAATCAGCCCCAGCATTTT. Amino acid sequence: CAISESGGVNQPQHF.

This chain links TRBV18 with TRBJ2-7; no clear D gene. The CDR3 spans 15 residues. Looked up from germline, CDR1 is KGHSH and CDR2 is LQKENI. Trimming took off 2 bases at V and 5 bases at J, with 16 bases between the two ends. The CDR3 region has the DNA TGTGCCAGCTCACCAACTTCCGGGCTGGGAAACGAGCAGTACTTC. This sequence encodes CASSPTSGLGNEQYF.

A single count supports this clone. The V and J genes are TRBV10-3 and TRBJ2-7, with a weak D call TRBD1 (6 bases). Germline V gives CDR1 ENHRY, CDR2 SYGVKD. The germline V and J ends were trimmed by 4 bases and 5 bases, with 21 bases remaining between them. The CDR3 is 16 amino acids. In DNA, the CDR3 is TGTGCCATCAGTGGATCGGACAGCCCCAAAATCAACGAGCAGTACTTC. The encoded protein is CAISGSDSPKINEQYF.

The chain carries TRBV27 and TRBJ2-7; 9 bases agree with TRBD2. Looked up from germline, CDR1 is MNHEY and CDR2 is SMNVEV (reference sequence). V shed 4 bases, J shed 5 bases, and the junction held 6 bases outside the gene matches. There are 14 residues in the CDR3. This CDR3 is CASSYGGRAHEQYF. The CDR3 nucleotides are TGTGCCAGCAGTTATGGCGGGAGGGCCCACGAGCAGTACTTC.

The rearrangement links TRBV4-2 to TRBJ2-7; 8 bases are a match to TRBD2. Trimming took 2 bases from V and 1 from J; bases not matched to a gene: 7. Germline CDR1 and CDR2: LGHNA and YNFKEQ. The CDR3 runs 16 residues. The CDR3 reads CASSQPKAGVSYEQYF. The CDR3, as DNA: TGTGCCAGCAGCCAACCTAAAGCGGGAGTATCCTACGAGCAGTACTTC.

There are a few counts of this clone. The chain has TRBV15 and TRBJ2-1; TRBD1 might be the D (5 bases). This CDR3 is 15 amino acids long. CDR1 is LNHNV and CDR2 is YYDKDF in the germline V gene (reference sequence). Trimming removed 3 bases from V and 8 bases from J, with 17 bases in between. The CDR3 sequence is CATSSLRGLGYEQFF. CDR3 DNA: TGTGCCACCAGCAGCCTTAGGGGCTTAGGCTATGAGCAGTTCTTC. The whole variable domain, remainder taken from reference TRBV15 and TRBJ2-1, is DAMVIQNPRYQVTQFGKPVTLSCSQTLNHNVMYWYQQKSSQAPKLLFHYYDKDFNNEADTPDNFQSRRPNTSFCFLDIRSPGLGDTAMYLCATSSLRGLGYEQFFGPGTRLTVL.

This clone showed up just once. This sequence joins TRBV5-1 and TRBJ2-5; 9 bases are a match to TRBD1. With 2 bases clipped from V and 5 bases from J, the junction kept 13 bases outside the gene matches. The CDR3 covers 17 residues. Germline V lookup: CDR1 SGHRS, CDR2 YFSETQ. In DNA form, the CDR3 reads TGCGCCAGCAGCTTTACCGCAACTAGCACAGGGGGCGAGACCCAGTACTTC. Protein sequence: CASSFTATSTGGETQYF.

The chain links TRBV19 to TRBJ2-3, with D tentatively TRBD2 (6 bases). Trimming left V 4 bases short and J 0 bases short, with 8 bases between. The germline CDR1 and CDR2 sequences are LNHDA and SQIVND (reference sequence). This CDR3 is built from 14 residues. The CDR3 region is CASSKLASTDTQYF. Here the CDR3 DNA reads TGTGCCAGTAGTAAGCTAGCGAGCACAGATACGCAGTATTTT.

The chain is built from TRBV11-2 and TRBJ2-3; 9 nucleotides match TRBD1. V lost 1 base, J lost 4 bases, and 3 bases stayed unmatched. Germline V gene lookup returns CDR1 SGHAT and CDR2 FQNNGV. The CDR3 loop spans 15 amino acids. The CDR3: CASSLAGQGPDTQYF. As DNA, the CDR3 is TGTGCCAGCAGCTTAGCGGGACAGGGACCAGATACGCAGTATTTT.

A few counts support this clone. The chain is built from TRBV11-2 and TRBJ1-1, with unresolved D. The length of the CDR3 is 17 residues. V was trimmed by 0 bases and J by 1 base, leaving 15 bases between them. CDR1 SGHAT and CDR2 FQNNGV come from the germline V gene. CDR3 loop: CASSLDGLTGRNTEAFF. The DNA for the CDR3 is TGTGCCAGCAGCTTAGACGGGTTAACGGGGAGGAACACTGAAGCTTTCTTT. Variable domain in full (rest from reference TRBV11-2 and TRBJ1-1): EAGVAQSPRYKIIEKRQSVAFWCNPISGHATLYWYQQILGQGPKLLIQFQNNGVVDDSQLPKDRFSAERLKGVDSTLKIQPAKLEDSAVYLCASSLDGLTGRNTEAFFGQGTRLTVV.

The chain carries TRBV27 and TRBJ1-2; TRBD1 matches at 8 bases. V shed 2 bases and J 6 bases; nucleotides not matched to a gene: 14. The length of the CDR3 is 17 residues. Germline V gene lookup returns CDR1 MNHEY and CDR2 SMNVEV (reference sequence). The CDR3 loop is CASSLTIRDRSYHGYTF. The CDR3 DNA reads as TGTGCCAGCAGTTTAACAATACGGGACAGGTCGTATCATGGCTACACCTTC.

The chain recombines TRBV7-2 with TRBJ2-5; 8 nucleotides align to TRBD1. CDR1 and CDR2 from the germline V gene are SGHTA and FQGNSA. The junction had 5 bases not matched to a gene; V was cut back by 7 bases and J by 4 bases. The CDR3 sequence is 13 residues long. Written as DNA, the CDR3 is TGTGCCAGCAACACTGGACAGGGAGAGACCCAGTACTTC. It codes for CASNTGQGETQYF.

The chain uses TRBV18 and TRBJ2-3; 9 bases fit TRBD2. Looked up from germline, CDR1 is KGHSH and CDR2 is LQKENI. This CDR3 is 16 amino acids long. J gave up 0 bases and V 3 bases, and 4 bases lay outside the gene matches. The CDR3 spells CASSPTSGVSTDTQYF. CDR3 coding DNA: TGTGCCAGCTCACCGACTAGCGGAGTTAGCACAGATACGCAGTATTTT.

As regards this clone: Additional DNA sequences in this sample encode the identical CDR3. The V call is TRBV5-1, the J call TRBJ2-3, with no clear D. Trimming stripped 0 bases from V and 0 bases from J, with 5 bases between. CDR1 is SGHRS and CDR2 is YFSETQ in the germline V gene. The CDR3 totals 14 residues. The CDR3 here is CASSLGTSTDTQYF. The CDR3 coding sequence is TGCGCCAGCAGCTTGGGGACCAGCACAGATACGCAGTATTTT. Supplemented by reference TRBV5-1 and TRBJ2-3, the full variable domain reads KAGVTQTPRYLIKTRGQQVTLSCSPISGHRSVSWYQQTPGQGLQFLFEYFSETQRNKGNFPGRFSGRQFSNSRSEMNVSTLELGDSALYLCASSLGTSTDTQYFGPGTRLTVL.